Presented here are 2 T cell receptor beta chains from one specimen sequenced in a study of sequential checkpoint blockade in melanoma. Treatment reported: randomized to nivolumab then ipilimumab (arm A) or the reverse (arm B). Assay used: immunoSEQ multiplex PCR; TCRdb lists only in-frame clones, some missing. Altogether more than 5,500 clones are present, about 19% being singletons, with the ten largest covering approximately 15%. The material was tumor tissue (inferred from file names), obtained from a patient given nivolumab and ipilimumab in sequence. The source of these receptors is a human donor with melanoma.

The rearrangement joins TRBV27 to TRBJ1-2, with TRBD1 matching over 8 bases. CDR1 and CDR2 from the germline V gene are MNHEY and SMNVEV (reference sequence). V gave up 4 bases and J gave up 6 bases; unmatched junction bases: 4. There are 13 residues in the CDR3. The CDR3 nucleotides read TGTGCCAGCAGTTCCGACAGGGGCCATGGCTACACCTTC. The encoded protein is CASSSDRGHGYTF.

This clone was observed a handful of times. The chain couples TRBV5-1 to TRBJ2-7; unclear D gene. V shed 4 bases and J shed 2 bases, with 13 bases lying between them. Germline CDR1 reads SGHRS; CDR2 reads YFSETQ. CDR3 length: 14 amino acids. CDR3 sequence (DNA): TGCGCCAGCAGCCAAGAGGCATTTACCTACGAGCAGTACTTC. Amino acids: CASSQEAFTYEQYF.